The next 8 T cell receptor beta chains were all read from a single sample in a study of graft-versus-host responses after intestinal transplantation. Which antigens these TCRs recognize remains unknown. TCRdb's table, derived via immunoSEQ multiplex PCR, lists solely in-frame clones and lacks some. The sample holds nearly 90,000 clones, roughly four fifths seen once. The sequences come from unstimulated CD8+ T cells sorted from spleen or lymph node cells, collected before intestinal transplant. These receptors were collected from a human donor who received an intestinal transplant.

V gene TRBV29-1 combines with J gene TRBJ2-1, with TRBD1 matching over 9 bases. The CDR3 spans 13 residues. CDR1 and CDR2 (germline): SQVTM, ANQGSEA. The V gene end was trimmed by 1 base and the J gene end by 10 bases; junction bases not matched to a gene: 5. CDR3 loop: CSVEVGTGREQFF. The CDR3 DNA follows: TGCAGCGTTGAAGTCGGGACAGGGCGGGAGCAGTTCTTC.

The chain's CDR3 is CASSLAGEGETQYF. The CDR3 nucleotides read TGTGCCAGCAGCTTAGCGGGGGAGGGGGAGACCCAGTACTTC. The chain combines TRBV13 with TRBJ2-5, with 7 nucleotides matching TRBD2. With 1 base clipped from V and 5 bases from J, the junction kept 4 bases outside the gene matches. This CDR3 has 14 residues. The germline V gene encodes CDR1 PRHDT and CDR2 FYEKMQ (reference sequence). Full variable domain (outside the CDR3, taken from reference TRBV13 and TRBJ2-5): AAGVIQSPRHLIKEKRETATLKCYPIPRHDTVYWYQQGPGQDPQFLISFYEKMQSDKGSIPDRFSAQQFSDYHSELNMSSLELGDSALYFCASSLAGEGETQYFGPGTRLLVL.

The chain couples TRBV5-4 to TRBJ2-5; tentatively, D is TRBD2 (5 bases). There are 14 residues in the CDR3. Trimming took off 5 bases at V and 0 bases at J, with 11 bases between the two ends. Germline assignment: CDR1 SGHNT and CDR2 YYREEE (reference sequence). CDR3 protein: CASSQSGYQETQYF. In DNA form, the CDR3 reads TGTGCCAGCAGTCAATCGGGATACCAAGAGACCCAGTACTTC.

The chain recombines TRBV5-1 with TRBJ2-5; weak D call: TRBD2 (5 bases). Trimming shortened V by 0 bases and J by 0 bases, and 18 bases separated the two germline ends. This CDR3 is 18 amino acids long. Germline CDR1 is SGHRS and CDR2 is YFSETQ. The CDR3: CASSLVSSGLGYQETQYF. The CDR3 DNA follows: TGCGCCAGCAGCTTGGTATCCTCGGGGTTAGGGTACCAAGAGACCCAGTACTTC.

The chain has TRBV4-1 and TRBJ2-4; weak D call: TRBD1 (6 bases). V lost 0 bases and J 9 bases, leaving 15 bases between the germline ends. Germline-derived CDR1 and CDR2 are MGHRA and YSYEKL. The CDR3 runs to 15 residues. For the CDR3, the DNA is TGCGCCAGCAGCCAAGATCAAGCGGCACAGGGCATTCAGTACTTC. It encodes CASSQDQAAQGIQYF.

The CDR3 is CASSLGWTGRTGELFF. CDR3 coding DNA: TGTGCCAGCAGCTTAGGGTGGACAGGGCGCACCGGGGAGCTGTTTTTT. The rearrangement links TRBV7-7 to TRBJ2-2, with TRBD1 matching 8 bases. The CDR3 totals 16 residues. Germline V gene data show CDR1 as SSHAT and CDR2 as FNYEAQ (reference sequence). Germline trimming cut 1 base from V and 4 bases from J; bases unmatched to any gene: 5.

The chain has TRBV9 and TRBJ2-1; 9 bases are shared with TRBD2. From germline, CDR1 is SGDLS and CDR2 YYNGEE. CDR3 size: 13 residues. The V and J ends lost 4 bases and 9 bases, in that order; junction bases with no gene match: 5. The CDR3: CASSQSSGSEQFF. CDR3 sequence (DNA): TGTGCCAGCAGCCAGAGTAGCGGGAGTGAGCAGTTCTTC.

In DNA form, the CDR3 reads TGTGCCAGCAGCCAGGGACTAGCGGGGGCAACGGATACGCAGTATTTT. It codes for CASSQGLAGATDTQYF. The V and J genes are TRBV13 and TRBJ2-3, with 14 bases that match TRBD2. This CDR3 has 16 amino acids. With V trimmed by 5 bases and J by 6 bases, 7 bases remained unmatched. Germline V gene lookup returns CDR1 PRHDT and CDR2 FYEKMQ (reference sequence).